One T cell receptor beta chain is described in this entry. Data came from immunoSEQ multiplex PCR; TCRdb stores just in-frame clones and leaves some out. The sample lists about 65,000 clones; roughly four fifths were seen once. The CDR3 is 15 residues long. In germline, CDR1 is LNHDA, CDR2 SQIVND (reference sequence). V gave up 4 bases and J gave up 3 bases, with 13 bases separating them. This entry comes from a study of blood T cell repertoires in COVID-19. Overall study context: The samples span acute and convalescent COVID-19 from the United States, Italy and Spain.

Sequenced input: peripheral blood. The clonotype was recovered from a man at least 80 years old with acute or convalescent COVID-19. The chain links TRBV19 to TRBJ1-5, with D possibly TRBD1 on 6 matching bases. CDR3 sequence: CASSNGQNYNQPQHF. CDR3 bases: TGTGCCAGTAGTAACGGACAGAACTACAATCAGCCCCAGCATTTT. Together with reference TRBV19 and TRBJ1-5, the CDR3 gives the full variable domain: DGGITQSPKYLFRKEGQNVTLSCEQNLNHDAMYWYRQDPGQGLRLIYYSQIVNDFQKGDIAEGYSVSREKKESFPLTVTSAQKNPTAFYLCASSNGQNYNQPQHFGDGTRLSIL.